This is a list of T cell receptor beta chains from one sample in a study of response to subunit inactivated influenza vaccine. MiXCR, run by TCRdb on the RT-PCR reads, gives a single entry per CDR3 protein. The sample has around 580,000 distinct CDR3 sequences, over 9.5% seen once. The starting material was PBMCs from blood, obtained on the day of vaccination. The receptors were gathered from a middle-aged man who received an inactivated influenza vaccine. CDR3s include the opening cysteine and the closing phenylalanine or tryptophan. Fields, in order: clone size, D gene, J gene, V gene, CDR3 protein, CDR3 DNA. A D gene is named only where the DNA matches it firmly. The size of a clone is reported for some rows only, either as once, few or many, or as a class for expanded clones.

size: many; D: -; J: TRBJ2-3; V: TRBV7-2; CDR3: CASSLALALGTDTQYF; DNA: TGTGCCAGCAGCTTAGCGCTGGCTCTTGGCACAGATACGCAGTATTTT
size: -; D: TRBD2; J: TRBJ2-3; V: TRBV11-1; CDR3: CASSLAIWGTSGTDTQYF; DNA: TGTGCCAGCAGCTTAGCGATATGGGGGACTAGCGGCACAGATACGCAGTATTTT
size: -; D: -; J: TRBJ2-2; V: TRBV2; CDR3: CASRLDRGKGTGELFF; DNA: TGTGCCAGCAGGCTAGACAGAGGCAAAGGGACCGGGGAGCTGTTTTTT
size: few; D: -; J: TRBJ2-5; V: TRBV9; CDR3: CASSVDGLETQYF; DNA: TGTGCCAGCAGCGTTGACGGGCTGGAGACCCAGTACTTC
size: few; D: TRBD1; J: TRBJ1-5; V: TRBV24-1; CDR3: CATSDNRGGNQPQHF; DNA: TGTGCCACCAGTGATAACAGGGGGGGGAATCAGCCCCAGCATTTT
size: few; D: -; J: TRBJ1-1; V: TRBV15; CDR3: CATSRRNDPPNTEAFF; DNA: TGTGCCACCAGCAGACGAAATGACCCACCGAACACTGAAGCTTTCTTT
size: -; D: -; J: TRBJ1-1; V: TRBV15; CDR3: CATSSRGFDTEAFF; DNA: TGTGCCACCAGCAGTAGGGGTTTCGACACTGAAGCTTTCTTT
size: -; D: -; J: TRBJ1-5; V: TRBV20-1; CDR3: CSAPRVGTAYSNQPQHF; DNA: TGCAGTGCTCCCAGAGTGGGGACGGCCTATAGCAATCAGCCCCAGCATTTT
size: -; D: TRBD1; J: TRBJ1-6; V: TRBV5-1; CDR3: CASSTGEGDSPLHF; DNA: TGCGCCAGCAGCACAGGGGAGGGGGATTCACCCCTCCACTTT
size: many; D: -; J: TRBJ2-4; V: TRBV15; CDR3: CATSGGLAKNIQYF; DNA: TGTGCCACCAGCGGCGGACTAGCCAAAAACATTCAGTACTTC
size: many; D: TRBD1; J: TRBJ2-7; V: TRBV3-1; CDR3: CASSPGQFYEQYF; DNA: TGTGCCAGCAGCCCGGGACAGTTCTACGAGCAGTACTTC
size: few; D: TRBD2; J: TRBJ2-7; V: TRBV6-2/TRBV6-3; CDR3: CASSYSSRTSGYEQYF; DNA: TGTGCCAGCAGTTACTCATCTCGGACTAGCGGCTACGAGCAGTACTTC
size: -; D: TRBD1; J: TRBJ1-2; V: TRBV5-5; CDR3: CASSSAPTGAYGYTF; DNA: TGTGCCAGCAGCTCCGCTCCGACAGGGGCCTATGGCTACACCTTC
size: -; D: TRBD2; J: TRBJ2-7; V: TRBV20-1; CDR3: CSARGTSGGETYEQYF; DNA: TGCAGTGCTAGAGGTACTAGCGGGGGGGAGACCTACGAGCAGTACTTC
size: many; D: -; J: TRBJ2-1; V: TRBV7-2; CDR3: CASSLVRTDNEQFF; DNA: TGTGCCAGCAGCTTAGTTAGAACGGACAATGAGCAGTTCTTC
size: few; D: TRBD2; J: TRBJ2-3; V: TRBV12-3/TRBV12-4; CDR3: CASRPGLDTDTQYF; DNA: TGTGCCAGCAGGCCGGGACTAGACACAGATACGCAGTATTTT
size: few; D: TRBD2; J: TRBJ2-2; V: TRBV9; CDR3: CASKWGGQNTGELFF; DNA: TGTGCCAGCAAATGGGGGGGTCAAAACACCGGGGAGCTGTTTTTT
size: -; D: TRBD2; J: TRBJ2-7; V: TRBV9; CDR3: CASSGTLAGDEQYF; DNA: TGTGCCAGCAGCGGGACTCTAGCGGGAGACGAGCAGTACTTC
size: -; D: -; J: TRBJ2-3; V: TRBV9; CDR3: CASARSDTQYF; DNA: TGTGCCAGCGCTCGTTCGGATACGCAGTATTTT
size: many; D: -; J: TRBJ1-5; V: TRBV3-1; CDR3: CASSQRDSSQPQHF; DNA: TGTGCCAGCAGCCAACGAGACAGCTCTCAGCCCCAGCATTTT
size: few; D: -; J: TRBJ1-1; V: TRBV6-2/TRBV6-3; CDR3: CASSYSIKLPGNTEAFF; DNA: TGTGCCAGCAGTTACTCGATAAAACTCCCGGGGAACACTGAAGCTTTCTTT
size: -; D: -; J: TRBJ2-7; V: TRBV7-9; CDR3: CASSPRDSGPSYEQYF; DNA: TGTGCCAGCAGCCCGAGGGATTCCGGGCCCTCCTACGAGCAGTACTTC
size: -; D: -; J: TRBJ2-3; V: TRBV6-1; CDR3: CASSYALPGLTDTQYF; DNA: TGTGCCAGCAGTTACGCGCTTCCGGGACTCACAGATACGCAGTATTTT
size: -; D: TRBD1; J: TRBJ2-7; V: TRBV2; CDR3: CASGDRGTEQYF; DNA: TGTGCCAGCGGGGACAGGGGTACCGAGCAGTACTTC
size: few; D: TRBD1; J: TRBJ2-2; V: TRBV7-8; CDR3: CASTRQGAATGELFF; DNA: TGTGCCAGCACCCGACAGGGTGCGGCGACCGGGGAGCTGTTTTTT
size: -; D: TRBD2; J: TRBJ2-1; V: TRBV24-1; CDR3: CATAPGLAGWSSYNEQFF; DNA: TGTGCCACCGCCCCGGGACTAGCGGGATGGAGCTCCTACAATGAGCAGTTCTTC
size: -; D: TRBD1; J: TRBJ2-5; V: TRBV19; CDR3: CASSSGTGLETQYF; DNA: TGTGCCAGTAGTTCCGGGACAGGGTTAGAGACCCAGTACTTC
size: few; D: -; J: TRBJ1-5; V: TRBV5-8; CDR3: CASSRSTAHPQHF; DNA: TGTGCCAGCAGCCGATCGACAGCCCATCCCCAGCATTTT
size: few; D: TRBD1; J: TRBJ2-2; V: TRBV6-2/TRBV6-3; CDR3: CASSKGQVNTGELFF; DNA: TGTGCCAGCAGTAAGGGACAGGTGAACACCGGGGAGCTGTTTTTT
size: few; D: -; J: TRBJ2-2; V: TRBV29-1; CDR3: CSVARAANTGELFF; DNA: TGCAGCGTTGCCAGGGCGGCGAACACCGGGGAGCTGTTTTTT
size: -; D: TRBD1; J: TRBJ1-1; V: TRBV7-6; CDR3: CASSPWTGVGTEAFF; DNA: TGTGCCAGCAGCCCCTGGACAGGGGTTGGCACTGAAGCTTTCTTT
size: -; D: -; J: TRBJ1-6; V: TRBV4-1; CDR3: CASSQDEATYNSPLHF; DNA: TGCGCCAGCAGCCAAGATGAGGCAACCTATAATTCACCCCTCCACTTT
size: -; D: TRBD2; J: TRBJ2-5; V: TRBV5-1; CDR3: CASSYGLAGTQETQYF; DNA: TGCGCCAGCAGCTATGGACTAGCGGGAACCCAAGAGACCCAGTACTTC
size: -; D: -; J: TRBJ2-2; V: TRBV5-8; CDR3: CASGTGRFGELFF; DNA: TGTGCCAGCGGCACTGGGCGTTTCGGGGAGCTGTTTTTT
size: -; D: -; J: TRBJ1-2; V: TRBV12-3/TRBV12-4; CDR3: CASSLSAAGRDGYTF; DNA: TGTGCCAGCAGTTTATCGGCGGCAGGGCGCGATGGCTACACCTTC
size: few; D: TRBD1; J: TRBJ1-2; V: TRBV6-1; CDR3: CASTKTGSVYGYTF; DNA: TGTGCCAGCACCAAGACAGGGTCTGTCTATGGCTACACCTTC
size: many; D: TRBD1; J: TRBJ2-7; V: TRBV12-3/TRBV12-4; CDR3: CASSLGRDRVEQYF; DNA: TGTGCCAGCAGTTTAGGTAGGGACAGGGTTGAGCAGTACTTC
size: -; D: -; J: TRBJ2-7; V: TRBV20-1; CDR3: CSARGRWDKSVYEQYF; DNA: TGCAGTGCTAGAGGTCGGTGGGACAAAAGCGTCTACGAGCAGTACTTC
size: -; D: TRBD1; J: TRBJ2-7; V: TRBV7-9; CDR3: CASSDYRDSPYEQYF; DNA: TGTGCCAGCAGCGACTACCGGGACAGTCCCTACGAGCAGTACTTC
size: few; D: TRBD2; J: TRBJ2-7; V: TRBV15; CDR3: CATSSGLAGYEQYF; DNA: TGTGCCACCAGCAGTGGACTAGCAGGATACGAGCAGTACTTC
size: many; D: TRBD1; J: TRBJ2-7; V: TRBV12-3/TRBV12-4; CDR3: CASSSPGTGKYEQYF; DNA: TGTGCCAGCAGTTCCCCTGGGACAGGGAAGTACGAGCAGTACTTC